The 32 T cell receptor beta chains below all came from one sample that was sequenced in a study of a mutant IDH1 vaccine in newly diagnosed glioma. Clones were sequenced by immunoSEQ multiplex PCR, and TCRdb holds only the in-frame ones, with some missing. There are about 54,000 clones in the sample; approximately 81% occur only once, and about 4% lies in the top ten. This sample's time point: week 35, safety follow-up. Vaccination used 300 ug of mutant IDH1 20-mer peptide per dose, with topical imiquimod. Their antigens are not known. This specimen consisted of PBMCs, obtained from a glioma patient whose treatment included an IDH1 peptide vaccine. The receptors shown here come from a woman aged 18-30 years with glioma.

The chain links TRBV4-3 to TRBJ2-2; D gene ambiguous. The germline V and J ends were trimmed by 4 bases and 4 bases, with 16 bases remaining between them. The CDR3 length is 16 residues. Germline CDR1 is LGHNA and CDR2 is YSLEER. For the CDR3, the DNA is TGCGCCAGCAGCCCTTCGGCCGCTGATATCACCGGGGAGCTGTTTTTT. Translation gives CASSPSAADITGELFF.

As to this clone: One end of the junction is discordant with germline, which a read error may explain. The rearrangement links TRBV30 to TRBJ2-7, with a possible D match to TRBD1 (5 bases). The V gene's germline CDR1 is GTSNPN and CDR2 SVGIG (reference sequence). This CDR3 contains 11 residues. CDR3 coding DNA: TGTGCCTGGAAGGAAGAGGCAGGGTTGAACTTC. It translates to CAWKEEAGLNF.

This chain uses TRBV19 with TRBJ2-2; 8 nucleotides agree with TRBD1. Germline V CDR1 and CDR2: LNHDA, SQIVND (reference sequence). The CDR3 has 16 residues. The V gene end was trimmed by 1 base and the J gene end by 0 bases; junction bases not matched to a gene: 1. The CDR3 nucleotides read TGTGCCAGTAGTATAGTACAGGGGGCGAACACCGGGGAGCTGTTTTTT. The encoded protein is CASSIVQGANTGELFF.

The chain carries TRBV4-1 and TRBJ2-7, with D possibly matching TRBD2 (6 bases). Trimming removed 2 bases at V and 4 bases at J, with 18 bases between. CDR1 is MGHRA and CDR2 is YSYEKL in the germline V gene. This CDR3 is built from 16 residues. The CDR3 DNA is TGCGCCAGCAGCCAACGAGCGGGCCAGAAACTTTACGAGCAGTACTTC. Its translation: CASSQRAGQKLYEQYF.

V and J are TRBV10-3 and TRBJ1-5; D is unresolved. Germline V gene data show CDR1 as ENHRY and CDR2 as SYGVKD. Trimming removed 2 bases from V and 4 bases from J, with 9 bases in between. The CDR3 consists of 14 residues. The CDR3 region has the DNA TGTGCCATCAGTGAGGGCCGGGGTAATCAGCCCCAGCATTTT. Translated, it gives CAISEGRGNQPQHF.

The gene calls are TRBV5-1 and TRBJ1-1; possibly TRBD1 for D (6 bases). Deletions cut 9 bases from V and 5 bases from J, with 14 bases between. CDR1 and CDR2 from the germline V gene are SGHRS and YFSETQ. CDR3 length: 12 amino acids. CDR3 amino acids: CATRGRWTEAFF. DNA of the CDR3: TGCGCCACCAGGGGCCGGTGGACTGAAGCTTTCTTT.

The chain couples TRBV30 to TRBJ2-7, with D maybe TRBD2 (6 bases). The V gene's germline CDR1 is GTSNPN and CDR2 SVGIG (reference sequence). This CDR3 has 14 amino acids. Trimming took 4 bases from V and 2 from J, leaving 15 bases between them. CDR3 nucleotides: TGTGCCTGGAAAAACTCGGGCGGGACCTACGAGCAGTACTTC. Its protein product is CAWKNSGGTYEQYF.

The rearrangement links TRBV9 to TRBJ2-5; 8 bases agree with TRBD2. CDR3 length equals 15 residues. Germline-derived CDR1 and CDR2 are SGDLS and YYNGEE. The ends lost 0 bases at V and 4 bases at J; junction bases unmatched: 5. The CDR3 loop reads CASSVARAGGETQYF. CDR3 DNA: TGTGCCAGCAGCGTAGCTAGGGCGGGGGGAGAGACCCAGTACTTC.

The rearrangement links TRBV7-2 to TRBJ2-5, with 7 bases matching TRBD1. The CDR3 length is 19 residues. The J segment lost 0 bases and the V segment lost 3 bases, leaving 16 bases of the junction unmatched. The germline V gene has CDR1 SGHTA and CDR2 FQGNSA. CDR3 sequence reads: CASSFVPGQYGGYQETQYF. CDR3 nucleotide sequence: TGTGCCAGCAGCTTCGTCCCGGGACAGTACGGTGGGTACCAAGAGACCCAGTACTTC.

The V call is TRBV10-3, the J call TRBJ2-3, with no clear D. The V gene's germline CDR1 is ENHRY and CDR2 SYGVKD. Deletions cut 2 bases from V and 3 bases from J, with 9 bases between. The CDR3 length is 14 residues. The CDR3 region has the DNA TGTGCCATCAGTGAGCGACGGGCTACAGATACGCAGTATTTT. Its translation: CAISERRATDTQYF.

The chain carries TRBV6-1 and TRBJ2-7; D may be TRBD1 or TRBD2 (5 bases each). Per germline, CDR1 MNHNS and CDR2 SASEGT. V shed 4 bases and J shed 0 bases, with 10 bases lying between them. The CDR3 length is 14 residues. CDR3 DNA sequence: TGTGCCAGCAGTGCCTCAGGGACCTCCTACGAGCAGTACTTC. This translates into CASSASGTSYEQYF.

The chain links TRBV7-9 to TRBJ2-2; either TRBD1 or TRBD2 may fit D (5 bases each). The CDR3 extends over 15 amino acids. The ends were cut back, 1 base at V and 4 bases at J, with 10 bases in the middle. The germline V gene encodes CDR1 SEHNR and CDR2 FQNEAQ (reference sequence). The DNA of the CDR3 is TGTGCCAGCAGCTTAGATGGGGGTGGCACCGGGGAGCTGTTTTTT. Translated: CASSLDGGGTGELFF.

The DNA of the CDR3 is TGTGCCAGCACCTCAACAAACGGACAGGTTGGTGGCTACACCTTC. It encodes CASTSTNGQVGGYTF. The chain recombines TRBV6-1 with TRBJ1-2; 7 nucleotides match TRBD1. V was clipped by 7 bases and J by 7 bases; unmatched bases: 15. The CDR3 is 15 amino acids. The germline gives CDR1 MNHNS, CDR2 SASEGT.

This clone occurred once. The chain has TRBV7-7 and TRBJ2-1; D remains unclear. CDR1 is SSHAT and CDR2 is FNYEAQ in the germline V gene (reference sequence). CDR3 length: 14 amino acids. V dropped 2 bases and J dropped 9 bases, with 14 bases sitting between them. CDR3 coding DNA: TGTGCCAGCAGCTTATCCCACGGACGAAGTGAGCAGTTCTTC. Protein product: CASSLSHGRSEQFF.

The V and J genes are TRBV27 and TRBJ2-7, with 12 nucleotides matching TRBD1. V shed 8 bases and J 6 bases; nucleotides not matched to a gene: 11. Germline CDR1 reads MNHEY; CDR2 reads SMNVEV (reference sequence). The CDR3 totals 15 residues. The CDR3 nucleotides read TGTGCCAGCGGGAGGTCCGGGACAGGGGGCAGCGAGCAGTACTTC. Residues: CASGRSGTGGSEQYF.

The chain joins TRBV30 to TRBJ1-1; 8 bases map to TRBD1. CDR3 length equals 14 residues. After removal of 2 bases from V and 11 bases from J, the junction contained 13 bases not matched to a gene. CDR1 and CDR2 from the germline V gene are GTSNPN and SVGIG (reference sequence). The CDR3 region is CAWSSQGAFSGAFF. DNA for the CDR3: TGTGCCTGGAGTTCCCAGGGGGCTTTCTCCGGGGCTTTCTTT.

The chain employs TRBV5-5 and TRBJ1-2; a possible D gene is TRBD1 (5 bases). The length of the CDR3 is 13 residues. CDR1 and CDR2 from the germline V gene are SGHKS and YYEKEE (reference sequence). With 5 bases removed from V and 8 bases from J, the gap between germline ends came to 16 bases. In DNA form, the CDR3 reads TGTGCCAGCAGTGTGGGACCCCAATGGGGCTACACCTTC. This encodes CASSVGPQWGYTF.

The V gene is TRBV5-5, the J gene TRBJ1-4, with no clear D. The V gene's germline CDR1 is SGHKS and CDR2 YYEKEE (reference sequence). The CDR3 contains 14 residues. Trimming took off 1 base at V and 4 bases at J, with 8 bases between the two ends. The CDR3 DNA reads TGTGCCAGCAGCTTGTTAGGTTATAATGAAAAACTGTTTTTT. This gives the protein CASSLLGYNEKLFF.

The chain employs TRBV4-1 and TRBJ2-5, with a weak D call TRBD1 (6 bases). The CDR3 length is 17 residues. The germline CDR1 and CDR2 sequences are MGHRA and YSYEKL. V was trimmed by 2 bases and J by 0 bases, leaving 16 bases between them. This chain's CDR3 is CASSQTQGTRYQETQYF. The CDR3, as DNA: TGCGCCAGCAGCCAAACCCAGGGGACGAGGTACCAAGAGACCCAGTACTTC.

This chain uses TRBV19 with TRBJ2-6; D is perhaps TRBD1 (6 bases). V lost 10 bases, J lost 0 bases, and 19 bases lay in between. Per the germline V gene, CDR1 is LNHDA and CDR2 is SQIVND (reference sequence). The CDR3 is 17 amino acids. CDR3 protein: CATAGTYSLSGANVLTF. The CDR3 DNA is TGTGCCACCGCAGGGACATATTCCCTCTCTGGGGCCAACGTCCTGACTTTC.

V usage is TRBV7-9 and J usage is TRBJ2-1, with 15 nucleotides matching TRBD2. The CDR3 spans 15 residues. Germline assignment: CDR1 SEHNR and CDR2 FQNEAQ (reference sequence). The V and J ends lost 4 bases and 10 bases, in that order; junction bases with no gene match: 5. DNA for the CDR3: TGTGCCAGCAGCTCTCCCGGGACTAGCGGGAGGGAGCAGTTCTTC. Its translation is CASSSPGTSGREQFF.

This chain uses TRBV27 with TRBJ2-7; a weak D match, TRBD2 (6 bases). This CDR3 is built from 14 residues. Germline V gives CDR1 MNHEY, CDR2 SMNVEV (reference sequence). Trimming cost V 1 base and J 3 bases, with 10 bases left between them. The chain's CDR3 is CASSLFGGIYEQYF. CDR3 DNA: TGTGCCAGCAGTTTATTCGGCGGGATCTACGAGCAGTACTTC.

The V and J genes are TRBV2 and TRBJ2-1; 7 bases align to TRBD1. The CDR3 runs to 13 residues. Germline CDR1 is SNHLY and CDR2 is FYNNEI. The V and J ends lost 8 bases and 6 bases, in that order; junction bases with no gene match: 7. For the CDR3, the DNA is TGTGCCAGCCCGGGACAGCAGACCAATGAGCAGTTCTTC. Protein product: CASPGQQTNEQFF.

In regard to this clone: This sample includes further DNA sequences coding for the same CDR3. The chain combines TRBV2 with TRBJ2-7, with D possibly matching TRBD2 (5 bases). CDR1 and CDR2 from the germline V gene are SNHLY and FYNNEI. The CDR3 consists of 10 residues. The V end was cut by 8 bases, the J end by 4 bases, with 6 bases between. For the CDR3, the DNA is TGTGCCAGCCGGGGATACGAGCAGTACTTC. Its protein is CASRGYEQYF.

V and J are TRBV19 and TRBJ2-3, with 10 bases identical to TRBD2. Looked up from germline, CDR1 is LNHDA and CDR2 is SQIVND (reference sequence). The V and J ends lost 5 bases and 3 bases, in that order; junction bases with no gene match: 2. The CDR3 totals 14 residues. CDR3 protein: CASSWTSGTDTQYF. The CDR3 region has the DNA TGTGCCAGTAGTTGGACTAGCGGAACAGATACGCAGTATTTT.

The rearrangement uses TRBV6-4 and TRBJ2-3; TRBD2 agrees at 8 bases. This CDR3 region has 17 residues. Germline CDR1 and CDR2: MRHNA and SNTAGT. The junction had 6 bases not matched to a gene; V was cut back by 0 bases and J by 1 base. CDR3 nucleotides: TGTGCCAGCAGTGACTCGACCACGGGAGGGGGCACAGATACGCAGTATTTT. Translation: CASSDSTTGGGTDTQYF.

This clone was seen a single time. The rearrangement links TRBV6-5 to TRBJ2-5; 10 bases align to TRBD2. Germline V gene data show CDR1 as MNHEY and CDR2 as SVGAGI. The CDR3 sequence is 15 residues long. The V gene end was trimmed by 7 bases and the J gene end by 4 bases; junction bases not matched to a gene: 9. CDR3 sequence reads: CASTRAGGLGETQYF. The DNA for the CDR3 is TGTGCCAGCACCAGAGCGGGAGGGCTAGGAGAGACCCAGTACTTC.

The J gene is TRBJ1-1, the V gene TRBV7-2; D possibly corresponds to TRBD1 (5 bases). Trimming cost V 0 bases and J 3 bases, with 5 bases left between them. The germline V gene encodes CDR1 SGHTA and CDR2 FQGNSA. CDR3 length: 13 amino acids. The chain's CDR3 is CASSLAQDTEAFF. The CDR3 region has the DNA TGTGCCAGCAGCTTAGCACAGGACACTGAAGCTTTCTTT.

This clone was seen a single time. J is TRBJ1-5 and V is TRBV28, with 8 bases matching TRBD1. Germline CDR1 MDHEN, CDR2 SYDVKM. The CDR3 covers 15 residues. Trimming took 5 bases from V and 3 from J; bases not matched to a gene: 6. CDR3 coding DNA: TGTGCCAGCAGTCCCCCGGACAGGGACAATCAGCCCCAGCATTTT. This sequence encodes CASSPPDRDNQPQHF.

The CDR3 protein is CASSMGQSLEQFF. The CDR3 DNA reads TGCGCCAGCAGTATGGGGCAGTCTTTAGAGCAGTTCTTC. The chain recombines TRBV5-1 with TRBJ2-1; D is possibly TRBD1 (5 bases). Germline V lookup: CDR1 SGHRS, CDR2 YFSETQ. This CDR3 is built from 13 residues. V was pared by 5 bases and J by 10 bases, with 16 bases between.

The chain has TRBV11-2 and TRBJ2-7; no definite D call. This CDR3 spans 12 amino acids. Germline CDR1 and CDR2: SGHAT and FQNNGV. V dropped 5 bases and J dropped 5 bases, with 10 bases sitting between them. The CDR3 is CASSDFSHEQYF. The DNA for the CDR3 is TGTGCCAGCAGCGACTTTTCCCACGAGCAGTACTTC.

The chain combines TRBV12-2 with TRBJ1-5; the D call in the table, TRBD1, was not verified against the DNA. TRBV12-2 is a pseudogene. The CDR3 is 15 residues long. The CDR3, as DNA: TGTGCAAGTCCCTTGAAGGGGCCTAGCAATCAGCCCCAGCATTTT. The encoded protein is CASPLKGPSNQPQHF.